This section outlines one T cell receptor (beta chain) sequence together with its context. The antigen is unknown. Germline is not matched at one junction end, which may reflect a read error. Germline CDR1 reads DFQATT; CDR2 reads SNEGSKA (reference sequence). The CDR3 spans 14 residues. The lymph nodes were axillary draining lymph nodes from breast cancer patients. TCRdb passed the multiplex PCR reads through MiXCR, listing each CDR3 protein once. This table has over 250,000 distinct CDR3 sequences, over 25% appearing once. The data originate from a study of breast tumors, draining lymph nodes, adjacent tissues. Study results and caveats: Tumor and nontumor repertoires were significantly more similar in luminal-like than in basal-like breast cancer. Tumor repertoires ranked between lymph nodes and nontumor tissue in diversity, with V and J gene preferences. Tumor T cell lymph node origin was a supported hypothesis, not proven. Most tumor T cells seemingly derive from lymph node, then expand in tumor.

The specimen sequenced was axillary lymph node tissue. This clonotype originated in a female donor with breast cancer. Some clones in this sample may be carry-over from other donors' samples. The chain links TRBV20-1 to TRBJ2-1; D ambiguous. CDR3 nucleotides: TGCAGTGCTAGAGATCCCCGGACCTACAATGAGCAGCTCTTC. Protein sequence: CSARDPRTYNEQLF.